This TCR beta chain was identified during a study of CD8+ T cells in alopecia areata (dated by TCRdb to the late 2010s). With regard to the full study: Treated patients were enrolled in an open-label pilot trial of oral tofacitinib, 5 to 10 mg twice daily, for moderate-to-severe alopecia areata. Tofacitinib was given for 6 to 18 months, followed by 6 months of follow-up off drug to assess delayed response and recurrence. Disease severity in treated patients was measured with the SALT score, which quantifies the percentage of affected scalp surface area. To study T cell clonal expansion in alopecia areata, the researchers applied high-throughput TCRbeta sequencing to both the C3H/HeJ mouse model and human patients. Human TCRbeta sequencing covered scalp tissue and sorted CD4+ and CD8+ peripheral blood T cells from patchy and totalis/universalis alopecia areata patients and healthy controls. Biopsies were taken from tofacitinib-treated patients at baseline and again at 4 and 24 weeks into treatment, and several of those patients also had a later scalp biopsy. Scalp clonality was compared across normal scalp (n=4), patchy alopecia areata scalp (n=8), and alopecia totalis/universalis scalp (n=8). RNA was extracted with the PAXgene miRNA kit for fixed scalp, the miRNeasy kit for PBMCs, and the RNeasy kit for mouse skin. Amplification of TCRbeta CDR3 regions was done by immunoSEQ multiplex PCR using 35 Vbeta forward primers and 13 Jbeta reverse primers. On the study overall, not on this receptor specifically: TCR sequences shared between patients were less clear than in mice, possibly partly because of HLA diversity in the patient population. Lesional scalp, especially in alopecia totalis/universalis, showed higher clonality and more expanded CD8+ clones than normal scalp, suggesting antigenic drive. Unlike mouse skin, where gammadelta T cells dominate, normal human skin contains resident alphabeta T cells that get sequenced too, which complicates analysis of the scalp TCR repertoire. Because the treated cohort was small and had only one nonresponder, larger studies are needed to examine links between baseline CD8+ expansion and response. With tofacitinib, both scalp clonality and the number of expanded CD8+ clones among the top 100 scalp clones went down significantly. Many expanded lesional clones were found to persist in scalp and blood during tofacitinib treatment, and relapse after treatment cessation may be partly explained by this persistence.

Taken with the paper, the label for time point translates to: 24 weeks on oral tofacitinib. The sample's treatment or condition, from its label and the paper: oral pan-JAK inhibitor, 5-10 mg twice daily. From alopecia areata patients, peripheral blood was collected along with lesional scalp punch biopsies. PBMCs were separated by density centrifugation and stained for CD3, CD4 and CD8, after which CD4+ and CD8+ T cells were sorted on a FACSAria. CDR1 is given as SGHTA and CDR2 as FQGNSA, both from the germline V gene. Relative to germline, V is 2 bases shorter and J is 7 bases shorter, with 14 bases between their ends. The CDR3, cysteine through phenylalanine, is 14 amino acids long. Kept here is only the CDR3 DNA, which spans 42 bases and is read in frame from base 1. To prepare the library, the immunoSEQ multiplex PCR assay was applied. To provide template for TCR sequencing, every sample had RNA extracted and reverse transcribed into cDNA. First-strand cDNA was synthesized with SuperScript III using a 2:1 mix of oligo-dT and random hexamers. Amplification bias was assessed with a synthetic immune receptor repertoire, and residual bias was removed computationally. On the study's bioinformatics: Raw reads were preprocessed to remove errors, and CDR3 was defined according to IMGT conventions as the region from the conserved cysteine to phenylalanine. Clonality was computed as 1 minus the Shannon entropy, with the entropy normalized by log2 of the number of productive unique TCRs. CD4 or CD8 identity of scalp clones was inferred by cross-referencing scalp TCRbeta sequences with sorted blood CD4 and CD8 repertoires. In TCRdb, the immuneACCESS table is reduced to in-frame sequences with V and J assigned. These tables do not hold every clone; where another copy was compared, an unresolved V gene accounts for under half, and the others remain unexplained. V, J and clone size were drawn from that table, and D and trimming were deduced from the DNA. The sample table lists roughly 200,000 clones, about 53% of them with a count of one. The ten largest clones represent about a tenth of the sample.

Turning to this clone: It lacks a known antigen. No base-level quality is on record; no much larger clone is a single base apart.

The receptor was derived from a human donor with alopecia areata. This chain is built from TRBV7-2 and TRBJ1-1, with the D gene call left open. The source material was CD8+ T cells sorted from blood, sampled at week 24, from a patient treated with tofacitinib. The DNA is TGTGCCAGCAGCTTAAACAGAGGGTCGTTTGAAGCTTTCTTT. It specifies CASSLNRGSFEAFF.